This T cell receptor beta chain stems from a study of shared clonotypes between healthy human individuals. In regard to this clone: What it binds is not known.

Produced via immunoSEQ multiplex PCR; TCRdb's table is partial and in-frame only. The sample consists of 1.5 million to 1.9 million clones, approximately 98% of them appearing once. Trimming shortened V by 8 bases and J by 2 bases, and 17 bases separated the two germline ends. CDR1 and CDR2 from the germline V gene are ENHRY and SYGVKD. This CDR3 has 15 amino acids. Memory CD4+ cells were the fraction left after CD45RA+ naive selection. Study-wide results and limits: What naive subsets generally showed was a larger estimated richness than memory subsets showed.

Sequencing used naive CD4+ T cells sorted from blood. The subset was: CD45RA+ positively selected. This chain connects TRBV10-3 to TRBJ2-3; D is perhaps TRBD2 (5 bases). The source of this sequence is a man aged 25 to 45 in good health. The CDR3 DNA sequence: TGTGCCATCTCCCTCTCTAGCAAATACACAGATACGCAGTATTTT. It translates to CAISLSSKYTDTQYF.